These 20 T cell receptor beta chains share one sample of origin, sequenced in a study of ipilimumab plus nivolumab after autologous stem cell transplantation. Assay used: immunoSEQ multiplex PCR; TCRdb lists only in-frame clones, some missing. In the table there are a few thousand clones, about 78% of which are singletons. This sample comprised PBMCs, obtained in a trial of ipilimumab plus nivolumab as post-transplant consolidation. The receptors come from a male donor with multiple myeloma.

Points on this clone: This likely came from a read error, as a far larger clone is one base away. The rearrangement joins TRBV5-5 to TRBJ1-2, with D perhaps TRBD1 (5 bases). Trimming left V 4 bases short and J 5 bases short, with 12 bases between. The CDR3 extends over 13 amino acids. Germline V gene data show CDR1 as SGHKS and CDR2 as YYEKEE (reference sequence). CDR3 sequence: CASSPGGEYGYTF. DNA for the CDR3: TGTGCCAGCAGCCCAGGAGGGGAGTATGGCTACACCTTC.

The V gene is TRBV7-4, the J gene TRBJ2-7; maybe TRBD2 (5 bases). From germline, CDR1 is SGHVT and CDR2 SQSDAQ. The CDR3 is 13 amino acids. V lost 5 bases and J 3 bases, leaving 11 bases between the germline ends. The CDR3 spells CASSHPGDYEQYF. The CDR3 DNA follows: TGTGCCAGCAGCCACCCCGGGGACTACGAGCAGTACTTC.

This chain links TRBV19 with TRBJ2-1; a weak D match, TRBD2 (6 bases). CDR3 size: 11 residues. The germline V gene encodes CDR1 LNHDA and CDR2 SQIVND (reference sequence). V shed 8 bases and J shed 7 bases, with 9 bases lying between them. This CDR3 is CASGAGNEQFF. CDR3 in DNA: TGTGCCAGTGGGGCGGGGAATGAGCAGTTCTTC.

This clone was seen a few times. CDR3 amino acids: CASSPTSGIFYEQYF. DNA for the CDR3: TGTGCCAGCAGTCCGACTAGCGGGATTTTCTACGAGCAGTACTTC. The chain joins TRBV6-5 to TRBJ2-7; 11 bases map to TRBD2. Germline V CDR1 and CDR2: MNHEY, SVGAGI. The CDR3 runs to 15 residues. With 5 bases clipped from V and 3 bases from J, the junction kept 6 bases outside the gene matches.

V gene TRBV6-9 combines with J gene TRBJ2-7; D may match TRBD1 or TRBD2 (5 bases each). Germline values: CDR1 MNHGY, CDR2 SVAAGI. V lost 8 bases to trimming and J lost 2 bases, with 13 bases between them. This CDR3 contains 13 residues. Written as DNA, the CDR3 is TGTGCCAGCTCCTGGGGGAAACCCTACGAGCAGTACTTC. Translated, it gives CASSWGKPYEQYF.

This clone was detected only a few times. The genes are TRBV19 and TRBJ2-7, with 10 bases lining up with TRBD2. V lost 1 base, J lost 5 bases, and 5 bases stayed unmatched. Per germline, CDR1 LNHDA and CDR2 SQIVND (reference sequence). CDR3 size: 15 residues. The CDR3 bases are TGTGCCAGTAGTATAGGAGCTAGCGGGAGCGACGAGCAGTACTTC. Protein product: CASSIGASGSDEQYF.

J is TRBJ2-5 and V is TRBV19, with 8 bases matching TRBD2. This CDR3 comprises 17 residues. Germline V gene data show CDR1 as LNHDA and CDR2 as SQIVND (reference sequence). The J segment lost 5 bases and the V segment lost 3 bases, leaving 14 bases of the junction unmatched. This CDR3 is CASSINWPAGVPETQYF. The CDR3 DNA reads as TGTGCCAGTAGTATCAATTGGCCAGCGGGAGTTCCTGAGACCCAGTACTTC.

The rearrangement links TRBV7-9 to TRBJ1-2; D gene ambiguous. Trimming shortened V by 1 base and J by 7 bases, and 13 bases separated the two germline ends. Germline V gene sequence: CDR1 SEHNR, CDR2 FQNEAQ (reference sequence). The length of the CDR3 is 14 residues. The CDR3 region is CASSLEATIFGYTF. CDR3 nucleotides: TGTGCCAGCAGCTTAGAAGCGACTATTTTTGGCTACACCTTC.

The gene calls are TRBV11-2 and TRBJ2-7; TRBD2 agrees at 15 bases. Trimming removed 5 bases from V and 9 bases from J; junction bases left unmatched: 11. Looked up from germline, CDR1 is SGHAT and CDR2 is FQNNGV. The CDR3 contains 16 residues. CDR3 nucleotides: TGTGCCAGCAGCGCCTGGACTAGCGGGAGGGCCGTTGGGCAGTACTTC. It specifies CASSAWTSGRAVGQYF.

The chain recombines TRBV5-1 with TRBJ2-5; D is possibly TRBD2 (6 bases). CDR3 length: 14 residues. Trimming pared 5 bases from V and 0 bases from J, leaving 11 bases between. Germline values: CDR1 SGHRS, CDR2 YFSETQ. In DNA form, the CDR3 reads TGCGCCAGCAGGGGCGGGATAGACCAAGAGACCCAGTACTTC. This gives the protein CASRGGIDQETQYF.

The CDR3 bases are TGTGCCAGCAGCGTCTCCCGGGCCTACACAGATACGCAGTATTTT. This sequence encodes CASSVSRAYTDTQYF. This sequence joins TRBV7-9 and TRBJ2-3; D is unresolved. From germline, CDR1 is SEHNR and CDR2 FQNEAQ (reference sequence). V was shortened by 5 bases and J by 2 bases, with 14 bases between the two germline ends. This CDR3 is 15 amino acids long.

A word on this clone: Other DNA sequences in the same sample also yield this CDR3. The rearrangement joins TRBV9 to TRBJ2-7, with 7 positions matching TRBD1. V gave up 4 bases and J gave up 3 bases; unmatched junction bases: 7. Germline V gene data show CDR1 as SGDLS and CDR2 as YYNGEE. The CDR3 is 14 residues long. The CDR3 region has the DNA TGTGCCAGCAGCTCAGGGGGTGGGAGCTACGAGCAGTACTTC. Translating it yields CASSSGGGSYEQYF.

This sequence joins TRBV30 and TRBJ2-1, with D perhaps TRBD2 (7 bases). This CDR3 comprises 14 residues. The V end lost 6 bases, the J end lost 2 bases, and 14 bases lay between the germline ends. Germline V gene data show CDR1 as GTSNPN and CDR2 as SVGIG (reference sequence). The CDR3 is CACNREGAYNEQFF. The CDR3 bases are TGTGCCTGCAACAGGGAGGGGGCCTACAATGAGCAGTTCTTC.

The J gene is TRBJ1-2, the V gene TRBV6-4; 8 bases align to TRBD1. The CDR3 consists of 14 residues. Germline CDR1 MRHNA, CDR2 SNTAGT. Trimming removed 5 bases from V and 4 bases from J; junction bases left unmatched: 6. The CDR3 nucleotides read TGTGCCAGCAGTCAGGCCGGGACAGGCTATGGCTACACCTTC. Its protein is CASSQAGTGYGYTF.

This clone has just a few counts. The genes are TRBV7-9 and TRBJ2-7; TRBD2 is a possible D gene (5 bases). The CDR3 runs 13 residues. The V gene lost 5 bases and the J gene lost 3 bases, with 11 bases spanning the gap. Germline values: CDR1 SEHNR, CDR2 FQNEAQ (reference sequence). CDR3 sequence: CASSHPGDYEQYF. Written as DNA, the CDR3 is TGTGCCAGCAGCCACCCCGGGGACTACGAGCAGTACTTC.

The chain carries TRBV11-2 and TRBJ2-7; 8 nucleotides align to TRBD1. Germline values: CDR1 SGHAT, CDR2 FQNNGV. The CDR3 sequence is 15 residues long. J lost 3 bases, V lost 2 bases, and 6 bases had no gene match. The CDR3 DNA is TGTGCCAGCAGCTTATTTGACAGGGGAAACTACGAGCAGTACTTC. Amino acid sequence: CASSLFDRGNYEQYF.

The chain uses TRBV27 and TRBJ2-4; 9 bases align to TRBD2. Germline V gene lookup returns CDR1 MNHEY and CDR2 SMNVEV (reference sequence). V trimming: 5 bases; J trimming: 6 bases; junction bases outside the gene matches: 5. The CDR3 is 14 residues long. CDR3 loop: CASSVSGRRNIQYF. CDR3 nucleotide sequence: TGTGCCAGCAGTGTTAGCGGGAGAAGAAACATTCAGTACTTC.

V and J are TRBV19 and TRBJ1-5, with a possible D match to TRBD1 (5 bases). The CDR3 is 12 amino acids. V dropped 7 bases and J dropped 7 bases, with 11 bases sitting between them. The V gene's germline CDR1 is LNHDA and CDR2 SQIVND (reference sequence). For the CDR3, the DNA is TGTGCCAGTAAAGGGGCTTGGCAGCCCCAGCATTTT. This translates into CASKGAWQPQHF.

V and J are TRBV27 and TRBJ1-5, with 8 bases aligning to TRBD1. The germline gives CDR1 MNHEY, CDR2 SMNVEV (reference sequence). The CDR3 extends over 15 amino acids. V lost 0 bases and J lost 7; bases outside the gene matches: 5. The CDR3 nucleotides are TGTGCCAGCAGTTTATCGGCAGGGGGCGGACAGCCCCAGCATTTT. Its protein is CASSLSAGGGQPQHF.

J is TRBJ1-2 and V is TRBV28, with D hard to call. Germline values: CDR1 MDHEN, CDR2 SYDVKM. The CDR3 contains 11 residues. With 10 bases removed from V and 5 bases from J, the gap between germline ends came to 11 bases. The CDR3 loop is CATRTLYGYTF. The CDR3 coding sequence is TGTGCCACCAGGACTCTTTATGGCTACACCTTC.